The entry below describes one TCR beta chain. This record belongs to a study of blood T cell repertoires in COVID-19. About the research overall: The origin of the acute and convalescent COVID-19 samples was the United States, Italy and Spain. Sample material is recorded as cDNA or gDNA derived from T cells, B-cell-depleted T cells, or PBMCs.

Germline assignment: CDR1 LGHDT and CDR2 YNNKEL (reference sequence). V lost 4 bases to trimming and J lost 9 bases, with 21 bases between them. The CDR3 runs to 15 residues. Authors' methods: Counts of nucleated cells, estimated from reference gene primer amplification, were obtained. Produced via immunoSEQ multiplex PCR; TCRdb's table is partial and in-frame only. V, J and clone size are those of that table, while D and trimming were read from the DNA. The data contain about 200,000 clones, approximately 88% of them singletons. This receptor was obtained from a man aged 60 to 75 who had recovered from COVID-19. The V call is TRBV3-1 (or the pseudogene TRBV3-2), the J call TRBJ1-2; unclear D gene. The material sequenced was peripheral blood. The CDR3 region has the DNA TGTGCCAGCAGCCCGTCTGAGAGGGCTATATCTCGCTACACCTTC. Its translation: CASSPSERAISRYTF.